Following are 28 T cell receptor beta chains from one sample sequenced in a study of OX40 agonist ivuxolimab in advanced cancers. Generated by immunoSEQ multiplex PCR, the TCRdb table keeps only in-frame clones and is missing some. This sample yields fewer than 80,000 clones, of which more than 70% are seen a single time; 6% to 7.5% belongs to the top ten. Here the sequenced sample was CD4+ or CD8+ T cells sorted from blood, taken in a trial of the OX40 agonist ivuxolimab. The receptors were sampled from an adult with an advanced solid tumor such as melanoma, head and neck, liver or kidney cancer.

V is TRBV30 and J is TRBJ2-3, with TRBD2 matching over 9 bases. The CDR3 consists of 15 residues. CDR1 and CDR2 (germline): GTSNPN, SVGIG (reference sequence). V lost 1 base, J lost 3 bases, and 5 bases stayed unmatched. CDR3 bases: TGTGCCTGGAGTGCGCTGGCGGGGGGGACAGATACGCAGTATTTT. As protein: CAWSALAGGTDTQYF. Full variable domain (rest looked up from reference TRBV30 and TRBJ2-3): SQTIHQWPATLVQPVGSPLSLECTVEGTSNPNLYWYRQAAGRGLQLLFYSVGIGQISSEVPQNLSASRPQDRQFILSSKKLLLSDSGFYLCAWSALAGGTDTQYFGPGTRLTVL.

The chain links TRBV7-9 to TRBJ2-4; D not certain. V was pared by 1 base and J by 0 bases, with 7 bases between. Per germline, CDR1 SEHNR and CDR2 FQNEAQ (reference sequence). This CDR3 is built from 15 residues. The CDR3 loop reads CASSLGVGAKNIQYF. The CDR3 nucleotides read TGTGCCAGCAGCTTAGGGGTGGGAGCCAAAAACATTCAGTACTTC.

The sample holds a few counts of this clone. The chain is built from TRBV7-3 and TRBJ2-3; perhaps TRBD2 as D (5 bases). The ends were cut back, 1 base at V and 5 bases at J, with 16 bases in the middle. CDR1 and CDR2 (germline): SGHTA, FQGTGA. The CDR3 sequence is 16 residues long. CDR3 nucleotides: TGTGCCAGCAGCTTAAGGCTAGCACTTGGAGAAGATACGCAGTATTTT. Translated, it gives CASSLRLALGEDTQYF.

This clone was detected only once. The chain employs TRBV7-2 and TRBJ1-2; D call uncertain. The CDR3 is made up of 14 amino acids. V shed 1 base and J shed 1 base, with 7 bases lying between them. Germline values: CDR1 SGHTA, CDR2 FQGNSA. The CDR3 loop reads CASSLGTLNYGYTF. The CDR3 nucleotides are TGTGCCAGCAGCTTAGGTACTCTTAACTATGGCTACACCTTC. Supplemented by reference TRBV7-2 and TRBJ1-2, the full variable domain reads GAGVSQSPSNKVTEKGKDVELRCDPISGHTALYWYRQSLGQGLEFLIYFQGNSAPDKSGLPSDRFSAERTGGSVSTLTIQRTQQEDSAVYLCASSLGTLNYGYTFGSGTRLTVV.

The genes are TRBV14 and TRBJ1-2; no definite D call. Trimming removed 3 bases at V and 7 bases at J, with 9 bases between. Germline assignment: CDR1 SGHDN and CDR2 FVKESK. This CDR3 spans 12 amino acids. The CDR3 protein is CASSHMNSGYTF. The CDR3 DNA reads as TGTGCCAGCAGCCATATGAATTCTGGCTACACCTTC.

CDR3 protein: CASSEEAGLNTEAFF. In nucleotides, the CDR3 is TGTGCCAGCAGTGAAGAGGCCGGGTTGAACACTGAAGCTTTCTTT. The gene calls are TRBV2 and TRBJ1-1; D ambiguous. Germline V CDR1 and CDR2: SNHLY, FYNNEI. The CDR3 is 15 amino acids. V lost 1 base and J lost 0, with 9 bases in between.

V is TRBV7-9 and J is TRBJ2-5; 9 nucleotides line up with TRBD1. V lost 1 base and J lost 4; bases outside the gene matches: 4. The germline V gene has CDR1 SEHNR and CDR2 FQNEAQ (reference sequence). The CDR3 extends over 15 amino acids. The CDR3, as DNA: TGTGCCAGCAGCTTAGTACACAGGGGGCTAGAGACCCAGTACTTC. Protein sequence: CASSLVHRGLETQYF. The complete variable domain, with remaining parts taken from reference TRBV7-9 and TRBJ2-5, reads DTGVSQNPRHKITKRGQNVTFRCDPISEHNRLYWYRQTLGQGPEFLTYFQNEAQLEKSRLLSDRFSAERPKGSFSTLEIQRTEQGDSAMYLCASSLVHRGLETQYFGPGTRLLVL.

The chain uses TRBV7-2 and TRBJ2-7; TRBD2 agrees at 8 bases. Germline CDR1 reads SGHTA; CDR2 reads FQGNSA. The CDR3 is 15 amino acids. Trimming at V came to 4 bases and at J to 0 bases, leaving 5 bases not matched to a gene. DNA of the CDR3: TGTGCCAGCAGCTCCAGCGGGGGCCACTCCTACGAGCAGTACTTC. Translated, it gives CASSSSGGHSYEQYF.

The gene calls are TRBV11-2 and TRBJ1-1; D gene unclear. Germline assignment: CDR1 SGHAT and CDR2 FQNNGV. V lost 0 bases, J lost 3 bases, and 11 bases lay in between. This CDR3 has 15 residues. The CDR3 nucleotides read TGTGCCAGCAGCTTAGAATTCGGACTGGACACTGAAGCTTTCTTT. This codes for CASSLEFGLDTEAFF. Complete variable domain (other parts from reference TRBV11-2 and TRBJ1-1): EAGVAQSPRYKIIEKRQSVAFWCNPISGHATLYWYQQILGQGPKLLIQFQNNGVVDDSQLPKDRFSAERLKGVDSTLKIQPAKLEDSAVYLCASSLEFGLDTEAFFGQGTRLTVV.

V and J are TRBV18 and TRBJ1-2, with 10 bases matching TRBD1. The length of the CDR3 is 15 residues. CDR1 and CDR2 (germline): KGHSH, LQKENI. The CDR3 nucleotides read TGTGCAGTCAAAGCCGGGACAGGGGCGGCAGGTGGCTACACCTTC. Translating gives CAVKAGTGAAGGYTF.

The rearrangement links TRBV18 to TRBJ1-4; a possible D gene is TRBD1 (6 bases). The V gene lost 1 base and the J gene lost 7 bases, with 16 bases spanning the gap. This CDR3 is built from 16 residues. The germline gives CDR1 KGHSH, CDR2 LQKENI. The DNA of the CDR3 is TGTGCCAGCTCACCACGACAGGATGTTAGTAGTGAAAAACTGTTTTTT. Protein sequence: CASSPRQDVSSEKLFF.

This chain connects TRBV30 to TRBJ1-4; possible D gene TRBD1, 5 bases. This CDR3 spans 13 amino acids. The V and J ends lost 5 bases and 6 bases respectively, with 13 bases between them. Germline V gene lookup returns CDR1 GTSNPN and CDR2 SVGIG (reference sequence). CDR3 amino acids: CAWGRGTDEKLFF. The DNA for the CDR3 is TGTGCCTGGGGCCGGGGGACGGATGAAAAACTGTTTTTT.

The chain joins TRBV29-1 to TRBJ2-1; TRBD2 matches 12 bases. The trim removed 4 bases at V and 6 bases at J, leaving 1 base unmatched. The CDR3 consists of 13 residues. Looked up from germline, CDR1 is SQVTM and CDR2 is ANQGSEA. The CDR3 protein is CSVASGRVNEQFF. The CDR3 DNA is TGCAGCGTTGCTAGCGGGAGGGTCAATGAGCAGTTCTTC.

The chain links TRBV2 to TRBJ2-7; perhaps TRBD2 as D (6 bases). CDR1 and CDR2 (germline): SNHLY, FYNNEI. V was cut by 5 bases and J by 5 bases, with 19 bases left in between. The CDR3 loop spans 15 amino acids. The CDR3 DNA reads as TGTGCCAGCAGTCACTCGGGGGTTTTAATCCACGAGCAGTACTTC. Translating gives CASSHSGVLIHEQYF.

The chain employs TRBV11-2 and TRBJ2-5, with D tentatively TRBD2 (5 bases). Germline CDR1 is SGHAT and CDR2 is FQNNGV. Between the trimmed V and J ends, which lost 5 bases and 4 bases, there was a span of 14 bases. This CDR3 is built from 14 residues. CDR3 residues: CASSPYVAGETQYF. CDR3 sequence (DNA): TGTGCCAGCAGCCCCTATGTGGCGGGAGAGACCCAGTACTTC.

This clone was detected once. The gene calls are TRBV7-3 and TRBJ1-6; D is undetermined. Germline V gives CDR1 SGHTA, CDR2 FQGTGA. V dropped 5 bases and J dropped 1 base, with 9 bases sitting between them. CDR3 length: 15 residues. CDR3 sequence: CASSPRSSYNSPLHF. In DNA, the CDR3 is TGTGCCAGCAGCCCCCGGTCGTCCTATAATTCACCCCTCCACTTT.

This clone was recorded a few times. The chain recombines TRBV5-8 with TRBJ1-1; D unclear. The V and J ends lost 7 bases and 5 bases respectively, with 18 bases between them. The CDR3 sequence is 14 residues long. CDR1 is SGHTS and CDR2 is YDEGEE in the germline V gene. As DNA, the CDR3 is TGTGCCAGCCCGGGTTGGAGTCCGAGGACTGAAGCTTTCTTT. This codes for CASPGWSPRTEAFF.

The rearrangement uses TRBV5-1 and TRBJ1-3; 7 bases map to TRBD1. V lost 4 bases to trimming and J lost 4 bases; unmatched junction nucleotides: 5. Germline assignment: CDR1 SGHRS and CDR2 YFSETQ. The CDR3 totals 14 residues. The CDR3 reads CASSRDSYGNTIYF. CDR3 coding DNA: TGCGCCAGCAGCAGGGACAGTTACGGAAACACCATATATTTT.

This sequence joins TRBV5-4 and TRBJ2-1; TRBD2 aligns across 9 bases. This CDR3 has 16 residues. CDR1 and CDR2 from the germline V gene are SGHNT and YYREEE (reference sequence). The trim removed 0 bases at V and 2 bases at J, leaving 3 bases unmatched. The CDR3 bases are TGTGCCAGCAGCTTGGACGCTAGCGGGACCTACAATGAGCAGTTCTTC. Its translation: CASSLDASGTYNEQFF.

CDR3 sequence: CASSLPGGGTEAFF. CDR3 DNA sequence: TGTGCCAGCAGTCTCCCGGGGGGGGGCACTGAAGCTTTCTTT. This sequence joins TRBV28 and TRBJ1-1; a weak D match, TRBD1 (5 bases). The germline V gene has CDR1 MDHEN and CDR2 SYDVKM. With 5 bases removed from V and 4 bases from J, the gap between germline ends came to 14 bases. The CDR3 contains 14 residues.

The J gene is TRBJ1-2, the V gene TRBV6-5; TRBD1 matches 7 bases. Germline loops: CDR1 MNHEY, CDR2 SVGAGI. Germline trimming cut 0 bases from V and 8 bases from J; bases unmatched to any gene: 12. This CDR3 is 16 amino acids long. The CDR3 DNA is TGTGCCAGCAGTTACTCCAGGGGGGGCCACTTTGGAGGCTACACCTTC. It yields the protein CASSYSRGGHFGGYTF.

The J gene is TRBJ1-1, the V gene TRBV9; TRBD1 aligns across 7 bases. Looked up from germline, CDR1 is SGDLS and CDR2 is YYNGEE. V lost 4 bases to trimming and J lost 1 base; unmatched junction nucleotides: 4. The CDR3 runs to 14 residues. The CDR3: CASSTTGANTEAFF. In nucleotides, the CDR3 is TGTGCCAGCAGCACTACAGGGGCGAACACTGAAGCTTTCTTT.

The rearrangement uses TRBV11-3 and TRBJ2-3; D is possibly TRBD2 (5 bases). The germline V gene encodes CDR1 SGHNT and CDR2 YENEEA. This CDR3 is built from 14 residues. V gave up 4 bases and J gave up 1 base, with 9 bases separating them. CDR3 region: CASSSGLGTDTQYF. In DNA form, the CDR3 reads TGTGCCAGCAGCTCCGGACTCGGCACAGATACGCAGTATTTT.

This clone has just a few counts. This chain connects TRBV2 to TRBJ1-2; 8 positions agree with TRBD1. The V gene end was trimmed by 5 bases and the J gene end by 4 bases; junction bases not matched to a gene: 6. CDR3 length: 14 amino acids. Germline values: CDR1 SNHLY, CDR2 FYNNEI. In DNA form, the CDR3 reads TGTGCCAGCAGTCCGGACAGGGTCGGCTATGGCTACACCTTC. As protein: CASSPDRVGYGYTF.

V is TRBV6-5 and J is TRBJ2-5, with 10 bases aligning to TRBD2. The CDR3 is 15 residues long. Germline V gene data show CDR1 as MNHEY and CDR2 as SVGAGI. With 0 bases clipped from V and 7 bases from J, the junction kept 5 bases outside the gene matches. CDR3 nucleotide sequence: TGTGCCAGCAGTTACTCAGAGCGGACTAGCGGGACCCAGTACTTC. It translates to CASSYSERTSGTQYF.

Only one count was recorded for this clone. The CDR3 spells CASSPRDSGVKTGNTIYF. In DNA, the CDR3 is TGTGCCAGCTCACCGCGAGACTCGGGAGTGAAGACGGGAAACACCATATATTTT. The chain couples TRBV18 to TRBJ1-3; D remains ambiguous. This CDR3 is 18 amino acids long. The V and J ends lost 3 bases and 4 bases respectively, with 22 bases between them. Germline CDR1 KGHSH, CDR2 LQKENI.

This chain links TRBV28 with TRBJ1-5, with 7 bases that match TRBD1. The CDR3 has 16 amino acids. Germline CDR1 reads MDHEN; CDR2 reads SYDVKM. V shed 5 bases, J shed 4 bases, and the junction held 11 bases outside the gene matches. CDR3 loop: CASSPPPGTVNQPQHF. CDR3 DNA sequence: TGTGCCAGCAGTCCCCCCCCCGGGACAGTTAATCAGCCCCAGCATTTT.

The chain couples TRBV7-6 to TRBJ2-1; 11 bases are a match to TRBD1. Germline V gene data show CDR1 as SGHVS and CDR2 as FNYEAQ. Unmatched junction bases numbered 5, after V lost 4 bases and J lost 9 bases. The CDR3 runs to 14 residues. CDR3 residues: CASSSWTGGGEQFF. CDR3 bases: TGTGCCAGCAGCTCTTGGACAGGGGGCGGTGAGCAGTTCTTC.